A selection of T cell receptor beta chains follows, all from one sample in a study of patients and donors after allogeneic stem cell transplantation. Via MiXCR, TCRdb re-called the RT-PCR reads, giving one row per CDR3 protein. The sample has approximately 220,000 distinct CDR3 sequences, more than 35% seen once; the top ten hold around a tenth. Sequenced input: blood, either unsorted or a sorted T cell fraction (not recorded which). The origin of the receptors is a human donor who was either an allogeneic HSCT recipient or a stem cell or donor lymphocyte infusion donor (not recorded which). It is not recorded whose cells these are; they may come from a transplant donor. The conserved cysteine and the conserved F or W are not part of the CDR3 here. Each record gives: V gene, J gene, CDR3 protein.

TRBV20-1	TRBJ2-7	SATGYHYEQY
TRBV10-3	TRBJ2-7	AITGVGSYEQY
TRBV27	TRBJ1-6	ASSLVFRYRINSPLH
TRBV5-5	TRBJ2-3	ASSFPGSTDTQY
TRBV6-5	TRBJ1-1	ASSYVGPTGQKDTEAF
TRBV7-2	TRBJ1-6	ASSFRLDQPLH
TRBV4-1	TRBJ2-1	ASSLGTPQNEQF
TRBV28	TRBJ2-1	ASSFPYGTGGNNEQF
TRBV7-9	TRBJ1-2	ASSPRTGEVGYT
TRBV4-2	TRBJ1-4	ASSQRQGGGEKLF
TRBV20-1	TRBJ2-7	GTGSEDANTYEQY
TRBV28	TRBJ2-7	ASSPPRQAKDYEQY
TRBV10-3	TRBJ2-7	AISLRDTASEQY